Below are 14 T cell receptor beta chains sequenced from a single sample in a study of T-cell reconstitution after alpha-beta-depleted transplantation in children. The TCRbeta library was prepared with unique molecular identifiers. TCRdb called the PCR reads again in MiXCR, with one record for every CDR3 protein. The sample yields about 980,000 distinct CDR3 sequences, roughly 31% seen once. This sample comprised PBMCs, mostly from graft donor cells, obtained 360 days after TCRalphabeta/CD19-depleted stem cell transplant. The source is a boy under two years old who had a stem cell transplant for SCID, so the T cells may come from the graft donor.

The chain combines TRBV12-3 or TRBV12-4 with TRBJ1-1; 7 positions match TRBD1. Unmatched junction bases numbered 3, after V lost 7 bases and J lost 1 base. The length of the CDR3 is 13 residues. As DNA, the CDR3 is TGTGCCAGCATCTACAGGGGGAACACTGAAGCTTTCTTT. Encoded protein: CASIYRGNTEAFF.

This chain joins TRBV2 and TRBJ2-7; D is uncertain. The CDR3 consists of 12 residues. V shed 3 bases and J shed 2 bases, with 5 bases lying between them. The germline V gene encodes CDR1 SNHLY and CDR2 FYNNEI. As DNA, the CDR3 is TGTGCCAGCAGTGACCCGCCCTACGAGCAGTACTTC. It yields the protein CASSDPPYEQYF.

The chain employs TRBV4-1 and TRBJ2-6; tentative D call: TRBD2 (7 bases). The V gene's germline CDR1 is MGHRA and CDR2 YSYEKL. This CDR3 comprises 16 residues. The ends were cut back, 2 bases at V and 2 bases at J, with 10 bases in the middle. Written as DNA, the CDR3 is TGCGCCAGCAGCCAACCGGGGGGCCCTGGGGCCAACGTCCTGACTTTC. This gives the protein CASSQPGGPGANVLTF.

V gene TRBV12-3 or TRBV12-4 combines with J gene TRBJ2-3; TRBD2 is a possible D gene (6 bases). V shed 1 base and J shed 5 bases, with 10 bases lying between them. The CDR3 is 14 amino acids. The CDR3 loop is CASSLVLAIDTQYF. The CDR3 DNA is TGTGCCAGCAGTTTAGTGCTAGCGATAGATACGCAGTATTTT.

The rearrangement links TRBV7-8 to TRBJ2-1, with 7 bases fitting TRBD1. V shed 5 bases and J 0 bases; nucleotides not matched to a gene: 13. Germline V gene sequence: CDR1 SGHVS, CDR2 FQNEAQ. The length of the CDR3 is 18 residues. CDR3 in amino acids: CASSTLTGTVYSYNEQFF. CDR3 bases: TGTGCCAGCAGCACCTTGACCGGGACAGTCTACTCCTACAATGAGCAGTTCTTC.

This clonotype was observed a few times. V is TRBV27 and J is TRBJ1-1; D is undetermined. The CDR3 has 14 residues. Between the trimmed V and J ends, which lost 2 bases and 3 bases, there was a span of 10 bases. CDR1 and CDR2 (germline): MNHEY, SMNVEV (reference sequence). The CDR3 sequence is CASSLGPDYTEAFF. Written as DNA, the CDR3 is TGTGCCAGCAGTTTAGGGCCAGACTACACTGAAGCTTTCTTT.

The rearrangement uses TRBV3-1 and TRBJ1-1; D is uncertain. Germline CDR1 LGHDT, CDR2 YNNKEL (reference sequence). The CDR3 loop spans 14 amino acids. The germline V and J ends were trimmed by 4 bases and 11 bases, with 20 bases remaining between them. The CDR3 DNA sequence: TGTGCCAGCAGCCTCCGAGGCGAAGATCTTGGGGCTTTCTTT. Encoded protein: CASSLRGEDLGAFF.

The chain recombines TRBV2 with TRBJ1-5; TRBD1 aligns across 7 bases. V was clipped by 1 base and J by 4 bases; unmatched bases: 4. There are 15 residues in the CDR3. Germline values: CDR1 SNHLY, CDR2 FYNNEI. CDR3 nucleotide sequence: TGTGCCAGCAGTGAAGGAGACAGGGTTAATCAGCCCCAGCATTTT. This translates into CASSEGDRVNQPQHF.

The chain is built from TRBV4-1 and TRBJ2-3; a weak D match, TRBD1 (6 bases). This CDR3 contains 14 residues. The germline CDR1 and CDR2 sequences are MGHRA and YSYEKL. Trimming took 1 base from V and 7 from J, leaving 12 bases between them. The CDR3 coding sequence is TGCGCCAGCAGCCAAGCTCCAGGGGTGAATACGCAGTATTTT. Its translation: CASSQAPGVNTQYF.

This clonotype appeared a few times. The chain couples TRBV12-3 or TRBV12-4 to TRBJ2-5; TRBD2 matches at 7 bases. Trimming removed 6 bases from V and 0 bases from J; junction bases left unmatched: 10. This CDR3 spans 16 amino acids. CDR3: CASRPGSGQYQETQYF. CDR3 DNA sequence: TGTGCCAGCAGACCGGGTAGCGGGCAGTACCAAGAGACCCAGTACTTC.

The sample holds a few counts of this clonotype. CDR3 protein: CSAPRRGAGELFF. Written as DNA, the CDR3 is TGCAGTGCTCCCCGGCGGGGGGCCGGGGAGCTGTTTTTT. The chain recombines TRBV20-1 with TRBJ2-2; 8 nucleotides match TRBD2. The CDR3 has 13 residues. Trimming removed 5 bases from V and 6 bases from J; junction bases left unmatched: 5. Per the germline V gene, CDR1 is DFQATT and CDR2 is SNEGSKA (reference sequence).

In its sample, this clonotype was seen many times. The V and J genes are TRBV12-3 or TRBV12-4 and TRBJ2-1; D gene ambiguous. V was pared by 5 bases and J by 9 bases, with 11 bases between. This CDR3 has 12 amino acids. The CDR3 protein is CASSLVGGEQFF. For the CDR3, the DNA is TGTGCCAGCAGTCTCGTGGGCGGTGAGCAGTTCTTC.

This chain uses TRBV29-1 with TRBJ2-7; D is ambiguous. The CDR3 sequence is 16 residues long. Germline CDR1 reads SQVTM; CDR2 reads ANQGSEA. Deletions cut 6 bases from V and 0 bases from J, with 21 bases between. DNA for the CDR3: TGCAGCGTCGCGCGAGGTGGCGTTACGAGCTCCTACGAGCAGTACTTC. Translated, it gives CSVARGGVTSSYEQYF.

The gene calls are TRBV20-1 and TRBJ2-3; D unclear. Germline V gene data show CDR1 as DFQATT and CDR2 as SNEGSKA (reference sequence). Deletions cut 7 bases from V and 4 bases from J, with 15 bases between. The length of the CDR3 is 13 residues. DNA for the CDR3: TGCAGTGGGCGACTGCATTCGTCAGATACGCAGTATTTT. Amino acids: CSGRLHSSDTQYF.